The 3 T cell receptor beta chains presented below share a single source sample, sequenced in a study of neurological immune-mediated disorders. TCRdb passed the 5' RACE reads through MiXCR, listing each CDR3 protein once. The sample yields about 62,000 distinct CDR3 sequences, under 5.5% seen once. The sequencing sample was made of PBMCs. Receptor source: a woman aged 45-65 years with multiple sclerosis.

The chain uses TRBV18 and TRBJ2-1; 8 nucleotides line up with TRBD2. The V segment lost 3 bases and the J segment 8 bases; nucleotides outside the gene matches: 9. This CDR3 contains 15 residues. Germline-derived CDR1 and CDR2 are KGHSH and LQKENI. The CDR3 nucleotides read TGTGCCAGCTCACCGTTCGGGGGGGGAGACGATGAGCAGTTCTTC. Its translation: CASSPFGGGDDEQFF.

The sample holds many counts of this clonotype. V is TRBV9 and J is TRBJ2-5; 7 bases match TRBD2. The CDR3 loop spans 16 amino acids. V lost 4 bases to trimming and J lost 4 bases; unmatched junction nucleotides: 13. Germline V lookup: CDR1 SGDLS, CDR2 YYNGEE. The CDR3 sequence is CASSPQRDRGGETQYF. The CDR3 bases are TGTGCCAGCAGCCCCCAACGGGACCGCGGGGGAGAGACCCAGTACTTC.

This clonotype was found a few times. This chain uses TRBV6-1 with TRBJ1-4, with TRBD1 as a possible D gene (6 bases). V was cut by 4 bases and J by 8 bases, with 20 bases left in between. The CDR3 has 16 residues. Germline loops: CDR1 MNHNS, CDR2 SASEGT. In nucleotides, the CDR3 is TGTGCCAGCAGTGCAGGGGCTCCCCTAATCCGCGAAAAACTGTTTTTT. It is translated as CASSAGAPLIREKLFF.